Following are 6 T cell receptor beta chains from one sample sequenced in a study of molecular identifiers for immune sequencing clone quantification. TCRdb recomputed calls from the PCR reads with MiXCR, one row per CDR3 protein. This table holds approximately 680,000 distinct CDR3 sequences, roughly 27% found once. The sample taken for sequencing was naive CD8+ T cells from blood, with Jurkat cell RNA spiked in. Subset of the sample: FACS-sorted CD8+CD4-CCR7+CD45RA+ naive T cells. The receptors come from a human donor in good health. Some libraries in this study had Jurkat cell RNA spiked in.

This clonotype was observed at least ten times. The chain recombines TRBV6-5 with TRBJ2-2; D remains ambiguous. The CDR3 loop spans 16 amino acids. V lost 5 bases and J lost 1, with 14 bases in between. Germline-derived CDR1 and CDR2 are MNHEY and SVGAGI. Here the CDR3 reads CASSARTPGNTGELFF. CDR3 coding DNA: TGTGCCAGCAGTGCCCGGACGCCTGGGAACACCGGGGAGCTGTTTTTT.

Concerning this clonotype itself: A much larger clone lies one base from this, so it may be a read error. The chain employs TRBV6-1 and TRBJ1-5, with D unresolved. This CDR3 region has 14 residues. Germline loops: CDR1 MNHNS, CDR2 SASEGT. V lost 0 bases to trimming and J lost 9 bases, with 12 bases between them. CDR3 DNA: TGTGCCAGCAGTGAAGCGCCGGGTTGGCTGCCCCAGCATTTT. Translated: CASSEAPGWLPQHF.

This chain joins TRBV20-1 and TRBJ2-1, with 9 nucleotides matching TRBD2. After removal of 6 bases from V and 7 bases from J, the junction contained 16 bases not matched to a gene. Germline V lookup: CDR1 DFQATT, CDR2 SNEGSKA (reference sequence). This CDR3 has 16 amino acids. CDR3 nucleotide sequence: TGCAGTGCCTATCCCAGCGGGGGGCATTGGCGGAATGAGCAGTTCTTC. Translating gives CSAYPSGGHWRNEQFF.

The rearrangement uses TRBV20-1 and TRBJ2-7; 11 bases line up with TRBD2. From germline, CDR1 is DFQATT and CDR2 SNEGSKA (reference sequence). The junction had 7 bases not matched to a gene; V was cut back by 6 bases and J by 0 bases. CDR3 length equals 15 residues. CDR3 amino acids: CSARSGTSGSYEQYF. CDR3 coding DNA: TGCAGTGCACGGAGTGGGACTAGCGGCTCCTACGAGCAGTACTTC.

This clonotype was seen repeatedly, ten times or more. The CDR3 reads CSVVTGLAGVQEQYF. CDR3 nucleotides: TGCAGCGTTGTGACTGGACTAGCGGGAGTGCAAGAGCAGTACTTC. This sequence joins TRBV29-1 and TRBJ2-7, with 13 bases identical to TRBD2. There are 15 residues in the CDR3. CDR1 is SQVTM and CDR2 is ANQGSEA in the germline V gene. Trimming cost V 4 bases and J 7 bases; bases outside gene matches: 10.

This clonotype was seen repeatedly, ten times or more. CDR3 DNA: TGTGCCAGTGGGGGGGAAGCGGGGCTCGAAGAGACCCAGTACTTC. It encodes CASGGEAGLEETQYF. This sequence joins TRBV5-6 and TRBJ2-5, with TRBD2 matching 7 bases. V lost 8 bases, J lost 3 bases, and 13 bases stayed unmatched. This CDR3 has 15 residues. The germline V gene has CDR1 SGHDT and CDR2 YYEEEE.